The source of this T cell receptor (beta chain) is a study of T-cell memory formation after mild COVID-19. This clonotype was counted only a few times. TCRdb processed the 5' RACE reads anew with MiXCR; each CDR3 protein has one entry. The repertoire holds 140,000 or so distinct CDR3 sequences, 13% to 15% seen once, with about 30% in the top ten. Germline loops: CDR1 SEHNR, CDR2 FQNEAQ (reference sequence). V dropped 0 bases and J dropped 3; count of bases not matched to a gene: 11. The CDR3 is 19 amino acids. This rearrangement joins TRBV7-9 to TRBJ2-1, with 10 bases identical to TRBD1. This TCR came from an adult woman who had mild COVID-19 (a few samples of this study predate the infection). Cell type and time point are not known. Sequencing was carried out using PBMCs or a T cell subset sorted from them (not recorded which). CDR3 DNA sequence: TGTGCCAGCAGCTTAGCCCCGGGGGACAGGGGAATTGGCTACAATGAGCAGTTCTTC. This sequence encodes CASSLAPGDRGIGYNEQFF.